This is a list of T cell receptor beta chains from one sample in a study of PD-L1 blockade in urothelial cancer. The method was immunoSEQ multiplex PCR; TCRdb's version includes in-frame clones alone and lacks a portion of them. The data show about 84,000 clones, 82% seen once. The starting material was PBMCs, obtained around atezolizumab (anti-PD-L1) treatment. The receptors derive from a man aged 65-85 years with urothelial cancer. Each CDR3 is given with its conserved first and last residue. Each record gives: J gene, clone size, V gene, D gene, CDR3 DNA, CDR3 protein. A D gene is named only where the DNA matches it firmly. Part of the rows lack a size; the others show once, few, many or a class for expanded clones.

J gene: TRBJ2-3; clone size: NA; V gene: TRBV10-3; D gene: TRBD2; CDR3 DNA: TGTGCCATCAGGGTAGCGGGACGAATAGATACGCAGTATTTT; CDR3 protein: CAIRVAGRIDTQYF
J gene: TRBJ1-2; clone size: NA; V gene: TRBV6-6; D gene: TRBD1; CDR3 DNA: TGTGCCAGCCACAGGGGGCAAGGCTATGGCTACACCTTC; CDR3 protein: CASHRGQGYGYTF
J gene: TRBJ2-3; clone size: NA; V gene: TRBV11-3; D gene: TRBD2; CDR3 DNA: TGTGCCAGCAGCTCGGTAACTAGCGGGAGCACAGATACGCAGTATTTT; CDR3 protein: CASSSVTSGSTDTQYF
J gene: TRBJ2-5; clone size: few; V gene: TRBV7-2; D gene: TRBD2; CDR3 DNA: TGTGCCAGCAGCCGGGGGGGGGAGACCCAGTACTTC; CDR3 protein: CASSRGGETQYF
J gene: TRBJ2-1; clone size: NA; V gene: TRBV19; D gene: NA; CDR3 DNA: TGTGCCAGTAGTGGGGGACTTTCCTACAATGAGCAGTTCTTC; CDR3 protein: CASSGGLSYNEQFF
J gene: TRBJ2-7; clone size: NA; V gene: TRBV7-2; D gene: TRBD1; CDR3 DNA: TGTGCCAGCAGCTTAGGTGGGACAGCACCTTACGAGCAGTACTTC; CDR3 protein: CASSLGGTAPYEQYF
J gene: TRBJ2-1; clone size: NA; V gene: TRBV5-1; D gene: TRBD2; CDR3 DNA: TGCGCCAGCAGACCCCCCGGGACTAGCGCCAATGAGCAGTTCTTC; CDR3 protein: CASRPPGTSANEQFF
J gene: TRBJ2-2; clone size: NA; V gene: TRBV7-3; D gene: TRBD2; CDR3 DNA: TGTGCCAGCAGCCAAGCGGGAGGGGACACCGGGGAGCTGTTTTTT; CDR3 protein: CASSQAGGDTGELFF
J gene: TRBJ1-1; clone size: NA; V gene: TRBV5-4; D gene: NA; CDR3 DNA: TGTGCCAGCAGCTCCGAATTGACAGGCGGGGGCACTGAAGCTTTCTTT; CDR3 protein: CASSSELTGGGTEAFF
J gene: TRBJ2-3; clone size: once; V gene: TRBV7-2; D gene: TRBD2; CDR3 DNA: TGTGCCAGCAGCTTGGGACTAGCGGGGAGTGGTGATACGCAGTATTTT; CDR3 protein: CASSLGLAGSGDTQYF
J gene: TRBJ2-2; clone size: NA; V gene: TRBV19; D gene: TRBD2; CDR3 DNA: TGTGCCAGTAGTGTTAGCGGGACGTCGAACACCGGGGAGCTGTTTTTT; CDR3 protein: CASSVSGTSNTGELFF
J gene: TRBJ2-5; clone size: once; V gene: TRBV7-8; D gene: NA; CDR3 DNA: TGTGCCAGCAGCCTTCTGCGGGGGCCGCAAGAGACCCAGTACTTC; CDR3 protein: CASSLLRGPQETQYF
J gene: TRBJ2-1; clone size: NA; V gene: TRBV6-5; D gene: TRBD2; CDR3 DNA: TGTGCCAGCAGTTACAGGCGGGAGGGCCAGTCCGGGCAGTTCTTC; CDR3 protein: CASSYRREGQSGQFF
J gene: TRBJ2-7; clone size: NA; V gene: TRBV7-2; D gene: NA; CDR3 DNA: TGTGCCAGCAGCTACTCAGGGGAGCAGTACTTC; CDR3 protein: CASSYSGEQYF
J gene: TRBJ1-4; clone size: NA; V gene: TRBV18; D gene: NA; CDR3 DNA: TGTGCCAGCTCACCGGGGGGAGGTAGAGTCGGTGAAAAACTGTTTTTT; CDR3 protein: CASSPGGGRVGEKLFF
J gene: TRBJ1-6; clone size: NA; V gene: TRBV5-1; D gene: NA; CDR3 DNA: TGCGCCAGCAGCTTGGACGGGGATAATTCACCCCTCCACTTT; CDR3 protein: CASSLDGDNSPLHF